The 16 T cell receptor beta chains presented below share a single source sample, sequenced in a study. From the RT-PCR reads, TCRdb called clonotypes with MiXCR, one entry per CDR3 protein. The table has hundreds of thousands of distinct CDR3 sequences, 12% to 15% seen once. Sequencing used memory CD4+ T cells from blood. These receptors were obtained from a female donor in good health, serving as a healthy control.

This clonotype was picked up a small number of times. The rearrangement uses TRBV5-6 and TRBJ2-1; D remains unclear. This CDR3 comprises 13 residues. Germline V gene lookup returns CDR1 SGHDT and CDR2 YYEEEE. V lost 2 bases and J lost 7, with 10 bases in between. CDR3 in amino acids: CASSLDLGNEQFF. In DNA form, the CDR3 reads TGTGCCAGCAGCTTAGACTTAGGAAATGAGCAGTTCTTC.

The rearrangement uses TRBV20-1 and TRBJ2-1; no reliable D call. The CDR3 length is 13 residues. The germline V gene encodes CDR1 DFQATT and CDR2 SNEGSKA (reference sequence). Trimming removed 3 bases from V and 5 bases from J, with 11 bases in between. The CDR3 protein is CSAREGPNNEQFF. The CDR3 coding sequence is TGCAGTGCTAGGGAAGGACCCAACAATGAGCAGTTCTTC.

This chain connects TRBV10-3 to TRBJ2-7; a weak D match, TRBD1 (5 bases). V was trimmed by 0 bases and J by 3 bases, leaving 9 bases between them. Germline CDR1 and CDR2: ENHRY and SYGVKD. The CDR3 is 14 residues long. The CDR3 sequence: CAISESPRVYEQYF. CDR3 sequence (DNA): TGTGCCATCAGTGAGTCCCCCAGGGTCTACGAGCAGTACTTC.

The chain employs TRBV4-2 and TRBJ2-7; TRBD2 matches at 15 bases. The CDR3 totals 15 residues. The germline gives CDR1 LGHNA, CDR2 YNFKEQ. V lost 3 bases to trimming and J lost 7 bases; unmatched junction nucleotides: 4. The CDR3 DNA is TGTGCCAGCAGCCATCTAGGGACTAGCGGGGGGGAGCAGTACTTC. It translates to CASSHLGTSGGEQYF.

This clonotype turned up a few times. V gene TRBV28 combines with J gene TRBJ1-2; D is unresolved. Germline V lookup: CDR1 MDHEN, CDR2 SYDVKM. This CDR3 region has 14 residues. The V end lost 7 bases, the J end lost 1 base, and 13 bases lay between the germline ends. The CDR3 DNA sequence: TGTGCCAGCACCCAGAGTAGGGTTAACTATGGCTACACCTTC. Encoded protein: CASTQSRVNYGYTF.

This clonotype was counted at least ten times. J is TRBJ2-2 and V is TRBV12-3 or TRBV12-4; D may be TRBD1 (5 bases). This CDR3 has 13 residues. The V end was cut by 5 bases, the J end by 4 bases, with 8 bases between. CDR3 residues: CASSPQGTGELFF. CDR3 bases: TGTGCCAGCAGTCCCCAGGGCACCGGGGAGCTGTTTTTT.

This chain connects TRBV20-1 to TRBJ2-3; 9 bases map to TRBD2. CDR1 DFQATT and CDR2 SNEGSKA come from the germline V gene (reference sequence). Losses at the gene ends were 6 bases for V and 4 bases for J; bases not matched to a gene: 5. The CDR3 spans 13 residues. The CDR3 protein is CSASGRYPDTQYF. The DNA of the CDR3 is TGCAGTGCCAGCGGGAGGTACCCAGATACGCAGTATTTT.

V usage is TRBV20-1 and J usage is TRBJ2-2; the D is unclear. The CDR3 extends over 15 amino acids. V gave up 0 bases and J gave up 5 bases, with 13 bases separating them. The germline V gene encodes CDR1 DFQATT and CDR2 SNEGSKA (reference sequence). DNA of the CDR3: TGCAGTGCTAGAGATTCAGGAAAGCCTACCGGGGAGCTGTTTTTT. This encodes CSARDSGKPTGELFF.

This clonotype was seen only a few times. The genes are TRBV20-1 and TRBJ2-2; no clear D. Germline CDR1 reads DFQATT; CDR2 reads SNEGSKA (reference sequence). Trimming removed 1 base at V and 1 base at J, with 13 bases between. The CDR3 sequence is 16 residues long. The CDR3 nucleotides are TGCAGTGCTAGAGCCATGGCGGACGGGAACACCGGGGAGCTGTTTTTT. Translation: CSARAMADGNTGELFF.

In this sample, this clonotype turned up a few times. This chain's CDR3 is CASSLVGSTGELFF. In DNA, the CDR3 is TGTGCCAGCAGTTTAGTAGGGTCCACCGGGGAGCTGTTTTTT. The chain has TRBV12-3 or TRBV12-4 and TRBJ2-2; D is undetermined. CDR3 size: 14 residues. Trimming stripped 1 base from V and 4 bases from J, with 7 bases between.

This clonotype was seen only a few times. This chain connects TRBV5-1 to TRBJ1-1; no definite D call. The V gene lost 0 bases and the J gene lost 2 bases, with 11 bases spanning the gap. CDR3 length: 15 amino acids. Germline CDR1 is SGHRS and CDR2 is YFSETQ. Here the CDR3 DNA reads TGCGCCAGCAGCTTGGACGGGCCGCAAAACACTGAAGCTTTCTTT. It specifies CASSLDGPQNTEAFF.

This clonotype was seen more than once but under ten times. The chain employs TRBV28 and TRBJ1-5; D is undetermined. Germline V CDR1 and CDR2: MDHEN, SYDVKM. The V and J ends lost 8 bases and 0 bases respectively, with 17 bases between them. The CDR3 totals 16 residues. The CDR3 DNA follows: TGTGCCAGCGAACCCCTGAGGAGACTTAGCAATCAGCCCCAGCATTTT. Translated: CASEPLRRLSNQPQHF.

This chain links TRBV7-6 with TRBJ1-4, with no clear D. The CDR3 spans 13 residues. V shed 5 bases and J shed 6 bases, with 10 bases lying between them. The germline gives CDR1 SGHVS, CDR2 FNYEAQ. The CDR3 spells CASSDPGHEKLFF. As DNA, the CDR3 is TGTGCCAGCAGCGATCCTGGACATGAAAAACTGTTTTTT.

V is TRBV12-3 or TRBV12-4 and J is TRBJ1-1; TRBD1 aligns across 8 bases. The CDR3 consists of 14 residues. Trimming at V came to 7 bases and at J to 3 bases, leaving 7 bases not matched to a gene. The CDR3 sequence is CASTPGGWDTEAFF. As DNA, the CDR3 is TGTGCCAGCACCCCAGGGGGCTGGGACACTGAAGCTTTCTTT.

The chain links TRBV29-1 to TRBJ2-6; unclear D gene. The CDR3 is made up of 16 amino acids. V was shortened by 0 bases and J by 0 bases, with 9 bases between the two germline ends. Germline-derived CDR1 and CDR2 are SQVTM and ANQGSEA. The DNA for the CDR3 is TGCAGCGTTGAAGAGTACCTGTTCTCTGGGGCCAACGTCCTGACTTTC. Translation: CSVEEYLFSGANVLTF.

This clonotype was detected only a few times. J is TRBJ1-1 and V is TRBV6-5, with unresolved D. CDR3 length equals 14 residues. V was trimmed by 3 bases and J by 3 bases, leaving 11 bases between them. Germline V gene sequence: CDR1 MNHEY, CDR2 SVGAGI. For the CDR3, the DNA is TGTGCCAGCAGTTATTCCACGTGGGACACTGAAGCTTTCTTT. Its protein is CASSYSTWDTEAFF.